Each of the 18 T cell receptor beta chains below was sequenced from the same sample in a study of CD8+CD57+ T cells in acquired aplastic anemia. Using genomic DNA as the template, TCR beta VDJ and CDR3 profiling was carried out. TCRdb re-called the reads through MiXCR, storing one row per CDR3 protein. The sample consists of hundreds of thousands of distinct CDR3 sequences, about a third of them appearing once. Individuals selected for sequencing had exhibited CD8+CD57+ cell expansion on flow cytometry. Sequenced sample: sorted CD4+, CD8+, or CD8+CD57+ T cells (not recorded which) from PBMCs. The receptors here all came from a human donor with aplastic anemia.

This clonotype was recorded a few times. The chain joins TRBV11-1 to TRBJ2-7, with a weak D call TRBD2 (7 bases). Germline CDR1 and CDR2: SGHAT and FQDESV (reference sequence). Between the trimmed V and J ends, which lost 3 bases and 5 bases, there was a span of 17 bases. The CDR3 spans 15 residues. The CDR3 here is CASSFRGGYPHEQYF. In DNA form, the CDR3 reads TGTGCCAGCAGCTTTAGGGGGGGATATCCCCACGAGCAGTACTTC.

The chain employs TRBV29-1 and TRBJ2-7; TRBD2 is a possible D gene (5 bases). This CDR3 is built from 14 residues. The V gene lost 4 bases and the J gene lost 1 base, with 14 bases spanning the gap. CDR1 is SQVTM, CDR2 ANQGSEA, per germline. Here the CDR3 reads CSVADGEGSYEQYF. The CDR3 DNA reads as TGCAGCGTTGCAGACGGGGAAGGTTCCTACGAGCAGTACTTC.

This clonotype was detected ten times or more. The chain combines TRBV2 with TRBJ1-1; TRBD1 is a possible D gene (6 bases). Deletions cut 4 bases from V and 4 bases from J, with 13 bases between. Per germline, CDR1 SNHLY and CDR2 FYNNEI. The length of the CDR3 is 14 residues. This CDR3 reads CASSGGGQGTEAFF. The CDR3 coding sequence is TGTGCCAGCAGTGGGGGGGGGCAAGGCACTGAAGCTTTCTTT.

This clonotype was seen ten or more times. This chain uses TRBV20-1 with TRBJ1-5; maybe TRBD1 (5 bases). Germline V CDR1 and CDR2: DFQATT, SNEGSKA (reference sequence). V dropped 6 bases and J dropped 0 bases, with 9 bases sitting between them. This CDR3 has 13 residues. The CDR3 coding sequence is TGCAGTGCCGGGGGTACTAGCAATCAGCCCCAGCATTTT. Residues: CSAGGTSNQPQHF.

This chain joins TRBV12-3 or TRBV12-4 and TRBJ1-1; D gene uncertain. V was clipped by 1 base and J by 5 bases, with 8 bases between them. CDR3 length equals 13 residues. The chain's CDR3 is CASSLVTGTEAFF. The DNA for the CDR3 is TGTGCCAGCAGTTTAGTTACGGGAACTGAAGCTTTCTTT.

This clonotype was counted between two and nine times. The gene calls are TRBV4-2 and TRBJ1-2; TRBD1 agrees at 9 bases. CDR1 is LGHNA, CDR2 YNFKEQ, per germline. Trimming took 5 bases from V and 4 from J; bases not matched to a gene: 8. There are 15 residues in the CDR3. This chain's CDR3 is CASSTWDRVPYGYTF. The CDR3 coding sequence is TGTGCCAGCAGCACCTGGGACAGGGTCCCCTATGGCTACACCTTC.

As concerns this clonotype: Mismatch with germline at one junction end may stem from a read error. This chain joins TRBV10-1 and TRBJ2-7; 9 positions agree with TRBD1. CDR3 length: 13 residues. Germline CDR1 is WNHNN and CDR2 is SYGVQD (reference sequence). The CDR3 DNA reads as TGTGCCATCAGTGCGGGACAGGGTTACGAGCAGTACTTC. It translates to CAISAGQGYEQYF.

This clonotype has a count of ten or more. The chain has TRBV4-2 and TRBJ1-6; D not certain. This CDR3 contains 12 residues. Germline CDR1 is LGHNA and CDR2 is YNFKEQ. The V and J ends lost 1 base and 14 bases respectively, with 9 bases between them. CDR3 coding DNA: TGTGCCAGCAGCCAAGTTATGAATTCCCTCCACTTT. The encoded protein is CASSQVMNSLHF.

The V call is TRBV25-1, the J call TRBJ1-1, with D maybe TRBD1 (5 bases). The V gene lost 3 bases and the J gene lost 1 base, with 12 bases spanning the gap. Germline V gene data show CDR1 as MGHDK and CDR2 as SYGVNS. CDR3 length: 15 residues. As DNA, the CDR3 is TGTGCCAGCAGTGATCAGGGTTCAGGGAACACTGAAGCTTTCTTT. It specifies CASSDQGSGNTEAFF. The full variable domain, with the rest looked up from reference TRBV25-1 and TRBJ1-1, is EADIYQTPRYLVIGTGKKITLECSQTMGHDKMYWYQQDPGMELHLIHYSYGVNSTEKGDLSSESTVSRIRTEHFPLTLESARPSHTSQYLCASSDQGSGNTEAFFGQGTRLTVV.

This clonotype has more than one count but fewer than ten. The chain combines TRBV12-3 or TRBV12-4 with TRBJ2-3; 7 bases map to TRBD2. V trimming: 3 bases; J trimming: 1 base; junction bases outside the gene matches: 4. The CDR3 totals 15 residues. Here the CDR3 reads CASSFASGRTDTQYF. The DNA of the CDR3 is TGTGCCAGCAGTTTCGCTAGCGGACGCACAGATACGCAGTATTTT.

The gene calls are TRBV6-4 and TRBJ1-1; 9 bases map to TRBD1. Trimming at V came to 4 bases and at J to 0 bases, leaving 6 bases not matched to a gene. There are 16 residues in the CDR3. CDR1 MRHNA and CDR2 SNTAGT come from the germline V gene. CDR3 DNA sequence: TGTGCCAGCAGTGCCGACAGGGGGACCCTGAACACTGAAGCTTTCTTT. Translating gives CASSADRGTLNTEAFF.

Ten or more counts support this clonotype. V gene TRBV19 combines with J gene TRBJ1-1; a weak D match, TRBD1 (5 bases). Trimming removed 4 bases from V and 4 bases from J, with 10 bases in between. The CDR3 is 13 amino acids. CDR1 is LNHDA, CDR2 SQIVND, per germline (reference sequence). The chain's CDR3 is CASSTRQTTEAFF. The DNA of the CDR3 is TGTGCCAGTAGTACCAGACAGACCACTGAAGCTTTCTTT.

The chain uses TRBV5-5 and TRBJ1-5; 7 bases agree with TRBD1. Germline V gene data show CDR1 as SGHKS and CDR2 as YYEKEE (reference sequence). Losses at the gene ends were 7 bases for V and 1 base for J; bases not matched to a gene: 11. The CDR3 sequence is 16 residues long. The CDR3 sequence: CASRISGTVSNQPQHF. The CDR3 DNA reads TGTGCCAGCCGAATCTCCGGGACAGTGAGCAATCAGCCCCAGCATTTT.

This rearrangement joins TRBV29-1 to TRBJ1-2; 9 bases align to TRBD1. Germline V gene data show CDR1 as SQVTM and CDR2 as ANQGSEA. V dropped 8 bases and J dropped 4; count of bases not matched to a gene: 17. CDR3 length: 16 amino acids. CDR3 protein: CSSWGDRDNPSYGYTF. In DNA, the CDR3 is TGCAGCAGTTGGGGGGACAGGGATAATCCCTCCTATGGCTACACCTTC.

This clonotype appeared a few times. This chain connects TRBV11-3 to TRBJ2-1; 10 bases match TRBD2. CDR1 SGHNT and CDR2 YENEEA come from the germline V gene. This CDR3 contains 14 residues. V gave up 5 bases and J gave up 6 bases; unmatched junction bases: 4. The CDR3 sequence: CASSLSGRANEQFF. The DNA for the CDR3 is TGTGCCAGCAGCCTAAGCGGGAGGGCCAATGAGCAGTTCTTC.

In this sample, this clonotype turned up many times. The genes are TRBV25-1 and TRBJ2-5; 9 bases map to TRBD1. This CDR3 is 15 amino acids long. Germline CDR1 MGHDK, CDR2 SYGVNS. Losses at the gene ends were 7 bases for V and 1 base for J; bases not matched to a gene: 7. CDR3 nucleotide sequence: TGTGCCAGCACACCCGGACAGGGGCTCCAAGAGACCCAGTACTTC. Translating it yields CASTPGQGLQETQYF.

Ten or more counts support this clonotype. V gene TRBV20-1 combines with J gene TRBJ1-2, with 9 bases fitting TRBD1. J was trimmed by 6 bases and V by 6 bases; bases with no gene match: 5. Germline CDR1 is DFQATT and CDR2 is SNEGSKA (reference sequence). The CDR3 consists of 12 residues. CDR3 residues: CSARTGANGYTF. In nucleotides, the CDR3 is TGCAGTGCGAGGACAGGGGCGAATGGCTACACCTTC.

A few counts support this clonotype. The V and J genes are TRBV9 and TRBJ2-7; D gene unclear. The germline V gene encodes CDR1 SGDLS and CDR2 YYNGEE. This CDR3 comprises 15 residues. The V end lost 3 bases, the J end lost 2 bases, and 15 bases lay between the germline ends. CDR3: CASSARAPGPYEQYF. The CDR3 coding sequence is TGTGCCAGCAGCGCCCGGGCCCCGGGTCCCTACGAGCAGTACTTC.